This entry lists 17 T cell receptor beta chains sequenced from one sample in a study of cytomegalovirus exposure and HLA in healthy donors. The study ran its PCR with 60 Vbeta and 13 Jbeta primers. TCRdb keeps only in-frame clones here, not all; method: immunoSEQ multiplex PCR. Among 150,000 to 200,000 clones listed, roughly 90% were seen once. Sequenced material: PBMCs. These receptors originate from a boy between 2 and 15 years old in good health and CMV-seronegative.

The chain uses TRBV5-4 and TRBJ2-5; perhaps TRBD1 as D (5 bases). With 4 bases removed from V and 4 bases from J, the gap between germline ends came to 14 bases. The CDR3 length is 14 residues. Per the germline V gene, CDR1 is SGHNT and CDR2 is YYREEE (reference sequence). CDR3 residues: CASSTARGGETQYF. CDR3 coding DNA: TGTGCCAGCAGCACTGCTAGGGGCGGAGAGACCCAGTACTTC.

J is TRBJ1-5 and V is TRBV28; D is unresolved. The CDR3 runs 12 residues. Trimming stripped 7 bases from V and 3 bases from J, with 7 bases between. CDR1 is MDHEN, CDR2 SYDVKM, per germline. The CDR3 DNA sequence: TGTGCCAGCATGACTTACAATCAGCCCCAGCATTTT. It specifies CASMTYNQPQHF.

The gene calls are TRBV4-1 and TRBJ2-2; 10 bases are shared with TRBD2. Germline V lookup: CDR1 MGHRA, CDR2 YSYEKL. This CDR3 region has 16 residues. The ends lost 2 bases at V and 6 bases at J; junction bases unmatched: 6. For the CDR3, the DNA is TGCGCCAGCAGCCAATCCGAGCGGGGGGGTTCCGGGGAGCTGTTTTTT. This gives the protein CASSQSERGGSGELFF.

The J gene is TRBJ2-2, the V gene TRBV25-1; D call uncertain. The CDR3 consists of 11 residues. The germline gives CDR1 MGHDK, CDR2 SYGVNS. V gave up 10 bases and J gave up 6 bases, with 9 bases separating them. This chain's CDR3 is CATSEAGELFF. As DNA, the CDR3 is TGTGCCACCTCAGAGGCCGGGGAGCTGTTTTTT.

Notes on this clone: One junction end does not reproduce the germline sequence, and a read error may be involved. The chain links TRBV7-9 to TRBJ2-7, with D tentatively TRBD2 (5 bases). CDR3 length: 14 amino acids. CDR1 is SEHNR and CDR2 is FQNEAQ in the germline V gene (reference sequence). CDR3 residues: CSSSPASSSYEQYF. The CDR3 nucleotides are TGTTCCAGCAGTCCTGCTAGCAGTTCCTACGAGCAGTACTTC.

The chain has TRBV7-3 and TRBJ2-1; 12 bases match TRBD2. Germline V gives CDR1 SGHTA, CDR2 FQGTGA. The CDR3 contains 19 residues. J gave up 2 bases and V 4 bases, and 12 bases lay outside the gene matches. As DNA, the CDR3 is TGTGCCAGCAGCTCGAGGGGGCTAGCGGGAGGGCACACCTACAATGAGCAGTTCTTC. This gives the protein CASSSRGLAGGHTYNEQFF. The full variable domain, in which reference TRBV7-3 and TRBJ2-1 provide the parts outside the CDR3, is GAGVSQTPSNKVTEKGKYVELRCDPISGHTALYWYRQSLGQGPEFLIYFQGTGAADDSGLPNDRFFAVRPEGSVSTLKIQRTERGDSAVYLCASSSRGLAGGHTYNEQFFGPGTRLTVL.

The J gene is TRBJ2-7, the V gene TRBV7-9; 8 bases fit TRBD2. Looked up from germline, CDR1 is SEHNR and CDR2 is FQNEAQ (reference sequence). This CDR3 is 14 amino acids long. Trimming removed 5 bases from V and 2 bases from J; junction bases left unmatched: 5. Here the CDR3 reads CASSARGLAYEQYF. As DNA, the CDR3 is TGTGCCAGCAGCGCCCGGGGACTAGCCTACGAGCAGTACTTC. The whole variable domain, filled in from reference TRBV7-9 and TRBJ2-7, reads DTGVSQNPRHKITKRGQNVTFRCDPISEHNRLYWYRQTLGQGPEFLTYFQNEAQLEKSRLLSDRFSAERPKGSFSTLEIQRTEQGDSAMYLCASSARGLAYEQYFGPGTRLTVT.

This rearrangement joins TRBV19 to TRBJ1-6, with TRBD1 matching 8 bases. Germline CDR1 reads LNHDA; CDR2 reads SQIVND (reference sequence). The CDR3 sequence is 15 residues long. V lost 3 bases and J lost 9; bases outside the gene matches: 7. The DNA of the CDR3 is TGTGCCAGTAGTATTGGGACAGGCGGGCTTTCACCCCTCCACTTT. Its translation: CASSIGTGGLSPLHF.

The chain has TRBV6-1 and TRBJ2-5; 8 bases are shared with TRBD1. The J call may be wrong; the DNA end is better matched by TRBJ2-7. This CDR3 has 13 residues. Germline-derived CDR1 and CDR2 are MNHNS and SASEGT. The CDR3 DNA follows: TGTGCCAGCGGACAGGGACTGAGGGACGAGCAGTACTTC. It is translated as CASGQGLRDEQYF.

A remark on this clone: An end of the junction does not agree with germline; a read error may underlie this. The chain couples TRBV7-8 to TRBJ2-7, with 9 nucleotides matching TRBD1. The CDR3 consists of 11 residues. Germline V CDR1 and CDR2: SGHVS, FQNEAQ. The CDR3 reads CASSNRDRARF. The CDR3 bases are TGTGCCAGCAGCAACCGGGACAGGGCCCGCTTC.

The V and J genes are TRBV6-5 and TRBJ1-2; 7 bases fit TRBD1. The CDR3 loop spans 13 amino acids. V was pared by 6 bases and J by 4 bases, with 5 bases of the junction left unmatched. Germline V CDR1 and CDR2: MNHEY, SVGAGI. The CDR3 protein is CASSPRTGYGYTF. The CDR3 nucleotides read TGTGCCAGCAGCCCCCGGACAGGCTATGGCTACACCTTC.

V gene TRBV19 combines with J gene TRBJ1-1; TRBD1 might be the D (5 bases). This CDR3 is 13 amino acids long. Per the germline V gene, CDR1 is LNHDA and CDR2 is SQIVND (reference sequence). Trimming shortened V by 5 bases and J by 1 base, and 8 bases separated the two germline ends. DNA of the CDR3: TGTGCCAGTAGTGAAAGGGGGAACACTGAAGCTTTCTTT. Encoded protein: CASSERGNTEAFF. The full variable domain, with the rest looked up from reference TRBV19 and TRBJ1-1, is DGGITQSPKYLFRKEGQNVTLSCEQNLNHDAMYWYRQDPGQGLRLIYYSQIVNDFQKGDIAEGYSVSREKKESFPLTVTSAQKNPTAFYLCASSERGNTEAFFGQGTRLTVV.

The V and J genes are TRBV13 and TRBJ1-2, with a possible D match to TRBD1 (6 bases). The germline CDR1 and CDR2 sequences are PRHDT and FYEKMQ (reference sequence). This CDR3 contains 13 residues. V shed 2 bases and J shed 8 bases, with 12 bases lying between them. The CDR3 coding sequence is TGTGCCAGCAGCTTAACAGGGTTTGGAGGCTACACCTTC. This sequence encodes CASSLTGFGGYTF.

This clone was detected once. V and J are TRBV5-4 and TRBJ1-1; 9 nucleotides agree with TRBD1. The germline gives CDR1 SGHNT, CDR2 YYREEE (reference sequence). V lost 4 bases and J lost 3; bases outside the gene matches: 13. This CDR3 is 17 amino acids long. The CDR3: CASSRTGTGIPHTEAFF. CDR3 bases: TGTGCCAGCAGCAGAACCGGGACAGGGATCCCACACACTGAAGCTTTCTTT.

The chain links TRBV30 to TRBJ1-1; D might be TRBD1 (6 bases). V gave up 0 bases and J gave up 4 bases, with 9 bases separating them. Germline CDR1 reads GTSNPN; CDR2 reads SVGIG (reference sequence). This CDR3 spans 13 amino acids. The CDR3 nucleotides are TGTGCCTGGAGTGTATTAGGGGGCACTGAAGCTTTCTTT. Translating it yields CAWSVLGGTEAFF.

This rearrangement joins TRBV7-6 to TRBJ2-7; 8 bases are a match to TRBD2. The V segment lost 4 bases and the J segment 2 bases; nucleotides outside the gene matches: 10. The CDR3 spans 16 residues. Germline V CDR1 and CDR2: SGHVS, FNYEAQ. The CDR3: CASSSMRTSGTYEQYF. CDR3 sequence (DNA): TGTGCCAGCAGCTCTATGCGAACTAGCGGTACCTACGAGCAGTACTTC.

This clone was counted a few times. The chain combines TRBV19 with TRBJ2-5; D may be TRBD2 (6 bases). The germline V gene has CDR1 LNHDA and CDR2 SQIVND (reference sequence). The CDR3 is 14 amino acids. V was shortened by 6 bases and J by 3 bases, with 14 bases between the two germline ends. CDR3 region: CASSTASVKETQYF. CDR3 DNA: TGTGCCAGTAGCACCGCTAGCGTTAAAGAGACCCAGTACTTC. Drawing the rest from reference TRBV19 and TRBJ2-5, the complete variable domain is DGGITQSPKYLFRKEGQNVTLSCEQNLNHDAMYWYRQDPGQGLRLIYYSQIVNDFQKGDIAEGYSVSREKKESFPLTVTSAQKNPTAFYLCASSTASVKETQYFGPGTRLLVL.